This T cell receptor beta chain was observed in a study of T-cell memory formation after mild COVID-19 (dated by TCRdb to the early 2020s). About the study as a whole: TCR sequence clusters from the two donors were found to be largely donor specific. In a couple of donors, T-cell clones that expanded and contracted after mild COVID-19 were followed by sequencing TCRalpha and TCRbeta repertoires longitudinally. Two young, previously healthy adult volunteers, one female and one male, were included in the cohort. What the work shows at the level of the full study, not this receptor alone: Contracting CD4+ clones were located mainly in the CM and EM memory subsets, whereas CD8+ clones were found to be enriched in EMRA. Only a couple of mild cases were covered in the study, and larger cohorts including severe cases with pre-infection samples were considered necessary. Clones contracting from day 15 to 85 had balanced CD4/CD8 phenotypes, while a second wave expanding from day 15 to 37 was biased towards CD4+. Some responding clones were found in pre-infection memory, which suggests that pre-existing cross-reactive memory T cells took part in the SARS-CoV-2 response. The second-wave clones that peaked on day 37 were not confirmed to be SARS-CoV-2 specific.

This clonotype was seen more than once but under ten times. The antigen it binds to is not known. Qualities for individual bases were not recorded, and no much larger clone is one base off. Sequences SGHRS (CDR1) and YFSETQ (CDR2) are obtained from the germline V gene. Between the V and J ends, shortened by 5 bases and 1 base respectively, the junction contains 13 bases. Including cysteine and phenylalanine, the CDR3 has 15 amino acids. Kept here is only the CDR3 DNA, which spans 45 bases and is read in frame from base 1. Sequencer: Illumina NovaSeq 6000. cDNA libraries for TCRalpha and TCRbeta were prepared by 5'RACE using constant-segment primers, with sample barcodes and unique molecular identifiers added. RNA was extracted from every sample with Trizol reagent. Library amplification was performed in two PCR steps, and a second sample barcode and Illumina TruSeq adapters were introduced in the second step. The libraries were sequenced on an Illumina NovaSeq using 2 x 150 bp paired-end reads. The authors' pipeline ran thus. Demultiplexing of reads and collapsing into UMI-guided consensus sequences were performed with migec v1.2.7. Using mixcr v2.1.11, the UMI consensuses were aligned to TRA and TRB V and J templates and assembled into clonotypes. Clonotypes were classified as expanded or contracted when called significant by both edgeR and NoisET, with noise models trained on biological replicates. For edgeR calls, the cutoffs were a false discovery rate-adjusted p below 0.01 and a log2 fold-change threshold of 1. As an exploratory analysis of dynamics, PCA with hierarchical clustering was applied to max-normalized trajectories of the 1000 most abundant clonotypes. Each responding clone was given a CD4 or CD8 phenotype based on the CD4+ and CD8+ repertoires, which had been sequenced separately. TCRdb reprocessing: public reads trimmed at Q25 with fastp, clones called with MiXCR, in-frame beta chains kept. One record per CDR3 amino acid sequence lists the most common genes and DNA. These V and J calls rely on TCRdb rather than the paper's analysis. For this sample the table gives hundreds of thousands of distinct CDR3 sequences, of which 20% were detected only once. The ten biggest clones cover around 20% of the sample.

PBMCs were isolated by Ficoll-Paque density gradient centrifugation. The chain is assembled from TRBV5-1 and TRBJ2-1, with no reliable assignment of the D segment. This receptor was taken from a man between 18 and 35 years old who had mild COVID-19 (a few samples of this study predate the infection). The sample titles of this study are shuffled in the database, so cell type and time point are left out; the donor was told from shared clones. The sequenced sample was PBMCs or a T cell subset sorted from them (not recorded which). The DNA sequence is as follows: TGCGCCAGCAGTGTTGGCAGCGCGTCCTACAATGAGCAGTTCTTC. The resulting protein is CASSVGSASYNEQFF.